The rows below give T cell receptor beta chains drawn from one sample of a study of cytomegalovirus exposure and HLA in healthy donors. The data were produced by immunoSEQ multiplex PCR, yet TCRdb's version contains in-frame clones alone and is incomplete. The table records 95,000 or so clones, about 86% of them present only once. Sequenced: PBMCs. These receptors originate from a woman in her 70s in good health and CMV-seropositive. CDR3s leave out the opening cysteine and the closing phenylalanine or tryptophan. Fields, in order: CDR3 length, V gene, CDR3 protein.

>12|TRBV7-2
ASRLPGREGEQY
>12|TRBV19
ASHQGPKNQPQH
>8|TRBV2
ASTLETQY
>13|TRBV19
ASSFGSGREDTQY
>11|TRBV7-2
ASSLDSYNEQL
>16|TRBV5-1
ASSLASQYRGANTEAF
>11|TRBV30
AFHDSNKEAQY
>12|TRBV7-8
ASSLVGQNYGYT
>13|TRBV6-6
ASSRTGQTNTEAF
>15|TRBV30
AWAGTSGRSSYNEQF
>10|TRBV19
ASRGTDYGYT
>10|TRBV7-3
ASRGGSGELF
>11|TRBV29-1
SVRETQNTEAF
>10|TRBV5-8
ASMWGLHEQY
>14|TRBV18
ASSQGTGLAKNIQY
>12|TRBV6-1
ASSEALGPYEQY
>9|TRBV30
AWSPEETQY
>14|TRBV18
ASSPAAGGSNTEAF
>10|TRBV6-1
ASSANRVEQY
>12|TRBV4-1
ASSQDRGGRAQY
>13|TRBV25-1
ASSERQGIRYEQY
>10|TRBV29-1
SVESGGETQY
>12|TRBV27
ASSTGTAVYEQY
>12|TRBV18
ASSPPTSSYEQY
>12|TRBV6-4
ASSEHEGVTEAF
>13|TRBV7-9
ASSRSGGMGQPQH
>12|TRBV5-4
ASSDSTGGKGYT
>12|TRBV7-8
ASSLGERTHEQY
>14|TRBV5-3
APPAGLANSTDTQY
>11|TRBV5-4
ASTKGQNTEAF
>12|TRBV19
ASKGDAGTDTQY
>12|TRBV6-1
ASRLDRGDSPLH
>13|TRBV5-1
ASSIGGSGSDEQF
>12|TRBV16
ASSQSRGTGELF
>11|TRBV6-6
ASSPGTGNIQY
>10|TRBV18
ASSPSSYEQY
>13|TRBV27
ASSLLAGLYNEQF
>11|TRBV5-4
ASSLTIGNEQY
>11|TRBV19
AFRDINTGELF
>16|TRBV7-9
ASSLEAGLGEKGTEAF
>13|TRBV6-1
ASSEESRTDYEQY
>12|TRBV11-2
ASSRDRLVAEAF
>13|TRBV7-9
ASSIVAGMNTEAF
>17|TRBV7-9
ASSLAVGGGWSSGNTIY
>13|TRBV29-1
SVRFEGGSLDTQY
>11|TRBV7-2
ASSFRVTDTQY
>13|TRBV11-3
ASSRHSGATYEQY
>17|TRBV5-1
ASSLAVQGSSSYNSPLH